A selection of T cell receptor beta chains follows, all from one sample in a study of Graves' ophthalmopathy and Graves' hyperthyroidism. A single record per CDR3 protein comes from TCRdb applying MiXCR to the multiplex PCR reads. The sample includes more than 1,000,000 distinct CDR3 sequences, about two fifths of them seen just once. The sequenced sample consisted of peripheral blood or thyroid tissue (not recorded which). These receptors were collected from an adult man with Graves' hyperthyroidism. The CDR3 runs from the conserved cysteine through the conserved F or W. D genes are given only for firm matches. Not all rows give a size; the values are once, few, many and, for expanded clones, a class.

CDR3 DNA: TGTGCCAGCAGCGTACCGGGACACATCAACACCGGGGAGCTGTTTTTT
CDR3 protein: CASSVPGHINTGELFF
J gene: TRBJ2-2
clone size: -
D gene: -
V gene: TRBV5-6

CDR3 DNA: TGTGCCAGCAGTGAAACGGATCCGGCTCCCGAGCAGTACTTC
CDR3 protein: CASSETDPAPEQYF
J gene: TRBJ2-7
clone size: few
D gene: -
V gene: TRBV2

CDR3 DNA: TGTGCCATCAGTGAGTCCAAGGGGACTAACTATGGCTACACCTTC
CDR3 protein: CAISESKGTNYGYTF
J gene: TRBJ1-2
clone size: many
D gene: -
V gene: TRBV10-3

CDR3 DNA: TGTGCCACCAGCCCAAGTTACCAAGAGACCCAGTACTTC
CDR3 protein: CATSPSYQETQYF
J gene: TRBJ2-5
clone size: many
D gene: -
V gene: TRBV15

CDR3 DNA: TGTGCCAGCAGCTTAGTAAGGCCGGGTGCTTTCTTT
CDR3 protein: CASSLVRPGAFF
J gene: TRBJ1-1
clone size: few
D gene: -
V gene: TRBV7-9

CDR3 DNA: TGTGCCAAGTCCACAGGGGACATTAACTATGGCTACACCTTC
CDR3 protein: CAKSTGDINYGYTF
J gene: TRBJ1-2
clone size: few
D gene: TRBD1
V gene: TRBV30

CDR3 DNA: TGTGCCAGCAGCTCAACAGGGGGCAGTGGCTACACCTTC
CDR3 protein: CASSSTGGSGYTF
J gene: TRBJ1-2
clone size: many
D gene: TRBD1
V gene: TRBV11-2

CDR3 DNA: TGTGCCAGCAGCTCACGGGCAACTACACTGCCTTACGAGCAGTACTTC
CDR3 protein: CASSSRATTLPYEQYF
J gene: TRBJ2-7
clone size: -
D gene: -
V gene: TRBV9

CDR3 DNA: TGTGCCACAGACAGGTTGAACACTGAAGCTTTCTTT
CDR3 protein: CATDRLNTEAFF
J gene: TRBJ1-1
clone size: -
D gene: -
V gene: TRBV15

CDR3 DNA: TGTGCCAGCAGCTCCCTAGACAGGGTGGAAGGAAACACCATATATTTT
CDR3 protein: CASSSLDRVEGNTIYF
J gene: TRBJ1-3
clone size: -
D gene: TRBD1
V gene: TRBV12-3/TRBV12-4

CDR3 DNA: TGTGCCAGCAGCCCCCAGGCTAGCGGGAGTCAGCAGTACTTC
CDR3 protein: CASSPQASGSQQYF
J gene: TRBJ2-7
clone size: once
D gene: TRBD2
V gene: TRBV7-6

CDR3 DNA: TGTGCCAGCAGCTTAGATGGAACAGCCGCCGAGCAGTACTTC
CDR3 protein: CASSLDGTAAEQYF
J gene: TRBJ2-7
clone size: few
D gene: -
V gene: TRBV11-3

CDR3 DNA: TGTGCCAGCAGCTGGGGACAGGGAGATTCACCCCTCCACTTT
CDR3 protein: CASSWGQGDSPLHF
J gene: TRBJ1-6
clone size: many
D gene: TRBD1
V gene: TRBV5-5

CDR3 DNA: TGTGGTACCGGTGGGATAGACTATGGCTACACCTTC
CDR3 protein: CGTGGIDYGYTF
J gene: TRBJ1-2
clone size: few
D gene: -
V gene: TRBV19

CDR3 DNA: TGTGCCAGCAGCTTAGGAAACCACCTGGAGCAGTACTTC
CDR3 protein: CASSLGNHLEQYF
J gene: TRBJ2-7
clone size: many
D gene: -
V gene: TRBV7-2

CDR3 DNA: TGTGCCAGCAGCCAAGAGGGTGCAGGGGTAACCAGTTCACCCCTCCACTTT
CDR3 protein: CASSQEGAGVTSSPLHF
J gene: TRBJ1-6
clone size: many
D gene: -
V gene: TRBV14

CDR3 DNA: TGCAGTGCTAGAAATTACCAGGCTTATGGCTACACCTTC
CDR3 protein: CSARNYQAYGYTF
J gene: TRBJ1-2
clone size: many
D gene: -
V gene: TRBV20-1

CDR3 DNA: TGTGCCAGCAGCTTAGATCGCCAATCCCAGGGACTGGGCAATCAGCCCCAGCATTTT
CDR3 protein: CASSLDRQSQGLGNQPQHF
J gene: TRBJ1-5
clone size: many
D gene: -
V gene: TRBV7-9

CDR3 DNA: TGTGCCACCAGCAGACACACCGGGGAGCTGTTTTTT
CDR3 protein: CATSRHTGELFF
J gene: TRBJ2-2
clone size: many
D gene: -
V gene: TRBV15

CDR3 DNA: TGTGCCAGTAGTATTCTCAGCGGGGATAAAAACATTCAGTACTTC
CDR3 protein: CASSILSGDKNIQYF
J gene: TRBJ2-4
clone size: once
D gene: TRBD2
V gene: TRBV19

CDR3 DNA: TGTGCCAGCACCCCGGACTCCGGCCCTTACGAGCAGTACTTC
CDR3 protein: CASTPDSGPYEQYF
J gene: TRBJ2-7
clone size: many
D gene: -
V gene: TRBV12-3/TRBV12-4

CDR3 DNA: TGTGCCAGCAGGTCGACAGGGTCCTACGAGCAGTACTTC
CDR3 protein: CASRSTGSYEQYF
J gene: TRBJ2-7
clone size: -
D gene: TRBD1
V gene: TRBV19

CDR3 DNA: TGTGCCAGCAGCTTAAAAGCGGAAAGCACAGATACGCAGTATTTT
CDR3 protein: CASSLKAESTDTQYF
J gene: TRBJ2-3
clone size: -
D gene: -
V gene: TRBV7-3

CDR3 DNA: TGCAGCGTTGAAAAAGAGAGCTCCTACGAGCAGTACTTC
CDR3 protein: CSVEKESSYEQYF
J gene: TRBJ2-7
clone size: many
D gene: -
V gene: TRBV29-1

CDR3 DNA: TGTGTCAGCAGCCTCAGGACAGGGGGATTAGCGTTGACCCAGCATTTT
CDR3 protein: CVSSLRTGGLALTQHF
J gene: TRBJ1-5
clone size: -
D gene: TRBD1
V gene: TRBV6-5

CDR3 DNA: TGTGCTAGACCTTTCACAGGGGGCGACTATGGCTACACCTTC
CDR3 protein: CARPFTGGDYGYTF
J gene: TRBJ1-2
clone size: -
D gene: TRBD1
V gene: TRBV25-1

CDR3 DNA: TGCGCCAGCAGCCCTAGCGGGAGTGGGACCGGGGAGCTGTTTTTT
CDR3 protein: CASSPSGSGTGELFF
J gene: TRBJ2-2
clone size: -
D gene: TRBD2
V gene: TRBV5-1

CDR3 DNA: TGTGCCAGCCCCGCTATTGGGGACGGGGAGCTGTTTTTT
CDR3 protein: CASPAIGDGELFF
J gene: TRBJ2-2
clone size: once
D gene: -
V gene: TRBV2

CDR3 DNA: TGTGCCAGCAGACCTGGGGGCGGGGGAGGAAACACCATATATTTT
CDR3 protein: CASRPGGGGGNTIYF
J gene: TRBJ1-3
clone size: many
D gene: -
V gene: TRBV7-8

CDR3 DNA: TGCGCCAGCAGCCAATCCCCGGCACAGGCTCGGAATTCACCCCTCCACTTT
CDR3 protein: CASSQSPAQARNSPLHF
J gene: TRBJ1-6
clone size: few
D gene: -
V gene: TRBV4-3

CDR3 DNA: TGTGCCAGCAGTCCACGGACAGGGGGCCTGCTTTCACCCCTCCACTTT
CDR3 protein: CASSPRTGGLLSPLHF
J gene: TRBJ1-6
clone size: -
D gene: TRBD1
V gene: TRBV7-2

CDR3 DNA: TGTGCCAGCAGCGCCGGGGGAGTGGACGAGCAGTACTTC
CDR3 protein: CASSAGGVDEQYF
J gene: TRBJ2-7
clone size: many
D gene: -
V gene: TRBV9

CDR3 DNA: TGTGCCAGCAGTTACTCGCGGGGGACTAACGAGCAGTACTTC
CDR3 protein: CASSYSRGTNEQYF
J gene: TRBJ2-7
clone size: few
D gene: TRBD2
V gene: TRBV6-5

CDR3 DNA: TGTGCCAGTAGTAGAACAGGGTTTGGTTCACCCCTCCACTTT
CDR3 protein: CASSRTGFGSPLHF
J gene: TRBJ1-6
clone size: -
D gene: -
V gene: TRBV19

CDR3 DNA: TGCAGTGCTAGACTCTCTACCGGGGGGGTTCTTGGTCAGCCCCAGCATTTT
CDR3 protein: CSARLSTGGVLGQPQHF
J gene: TRBJ1-5
clone size: many
D gene: -
V gene: TRBV20-1

CDR3 DNA: TGTGCCAGCAGTTACTCCAACCAGGGACAGAACTCCTACGAGCAGTACTTC
CDR3 protein: CASSYSNQGQNSYEQYF
J gene: TRBJ2-7
clone size: -
D gene: TRBD1
V gene: TRBV2

CDR3 DNA: TGTGTTACCTTCGGGATTACCCCGGTCACTGAAGCTTTCTTT
CDR3 protein: CVTFGITPVTEAFF
J gene: TRBJ1-1
clone size: -
D gene: -
V gene: TRBV28

CDR3 DNA: TGCGCCAGCAGCTGCCTCATACCACTGAAGACAGGGGGTAAGGGCGAAGAGACCCAGTACTTC
CDR3 protein: CASSCLIPLKTGGKGEETQYF
J gene: TRBJ2-5
clone size: many
D gene: TRBD1
V gene: TRBV10-1

CDR3 DNA: TGCAGTGCTAGTTTTCCTTTCACAGATACGCAGTATTTT
CDR3 protein: CSASFPFTDTQYF
J gene: TRBJ2-3
clone size: few
D gene: -
V gene: TRBV20-1

CDR3 DNA: TGTGCCAGCAGCGGGAGTTTAGGGGACACCGGGGAGCTGTTTTTT
CDR3 protein: CASSGSLGDTGELFF
J gene: TRBJ2-2
clone size: many
D gene: -
V gene: TRBV9

CDR3 DNA: TGTGCCAGCAGCGAAGGACGGATGGAGACCCAGTACTTC
CDR3 protein: CASSEGRMETQYF
J gene: TRBJ2-5
clone size: -
D gene: -
V gene: TRBV7-9

CDR3 DNA: TGTGCCAGCAGTTACTCGACGGTATCAGGGGGCGTCTACGAGCAGTACTTC
CDR3 protein: CASSYSTVSGGVYEQYF
J gene: TRBJ2-7
clone size: -
D gene: TRBD1
V gene: TRBV6-6

CDR3 DNA: TGTGCCAGCAGTTTATGGCCCACTGAAGCTTTCTTT
CDR3 protein: CASSLWPTEAFF
J gene: TRBJ1-1
clone size: few
D gene: -
V gene: TRBV28

CDR3 DNA: TGTGCCAGCAGCCCGAAACTTCCGGGAGCACTTCGGATGAACACTGAAGCTTTCTTT
CDR3 protein: CASSPKLPGALRMNTEAFF
J gene: TRBJ1-1
clone size: many
D gene: -
V gene: TRBV7-9

CDR3 DNA: TGTGCCAGTAGCAGCGGGCCGATCCAAGAGACCCAGTACTTC
CDR3 protein: CASSSGPIQETQYF
J gene: TRBJ2-5
clone size: many
D gene: -
V gene: TRBV19

CDR3 DNA: TGCAGTGCTAGAGTCTCGAGACCATATGGCTACACCTTC
CDR3 protein: CSARVSRPYGYTF
J gene: TRBJ1-2
clone size: -
D gene: -
V gene: TRBV20-1

CDR3 DNA: TGTGCCAGCAGTTTTTCTGAAGCGGTCGAGCAGTACTTC
CDR3 protein: CASSFSEAVEQYF
J gene: TRBJ2-7
clone size: many
D gene: -
V gene: TRBV12-3/TRBV12-4

CDR3 DNA: TGTGCCAGCAGCCTCGGACAGGGGGTTACGGCCCTCCACTTT
CDR3 protein: CASSLGQGVTALHF
J gene: TRBJ1-6
clone size: -
D gene: TRBD1
V gene: TRBV6-5

CDR3 DNA: TGTGCCTGGAGTGTATGGGGGACCTCTGGAAACACCATATATTTT
CDR3 protein: CAWSVWGTSGNTIYF
J gene: TRBJ1-3
clone size: -
D gene: -
V gene: TRBV30

CDR3 DNA: TGTGCTAGCAGCTTCTTTCCGGGACAGGGACGGGAGACCCAGTACTTC
CDR3 protein: CASSFFPGQGRETQYF
J gene: TRBJ2-5
clone size: few
D gene: TRBD1
V gene: TRBV7-7